A selection of T cell receptor beta chains follows, all from one sample in a study of patients and donors after allogeneic stem cell transplantation. From the RT-PCR reads, TCRdb called clonotypes with MiXCR, one entry per CDR3 protein. Of some 880,000 distinct CDR3 sequences detected, roughly 18% appear once; the ten largest clones hold 6%. The sample was blood, either unsorted or a sorted T cell fraction (not recorded which). The receptor source for this set is a human donor who was either an allogeneic HSCT recipient or a stem cell or donor lymphocyte infusion donor (not recorded which). It is not recorded whose cells these are; they may come from a transplant donor. The CDR3 runs from the conserved cysteine through the conserved F or W. D genes are given only for firm matches. Clone size is stated in some rows and not others, as once, few, many or a class when expanded.

D: NA
J: TRBJ1-5
size: many
V: TRBV29-1
DNA: TGCAGCGTTGATTTTGGAGGGAATCAGCCCCAGCATTTT
CDR3: CSVDFGGNQPQHF

D: TRBD1
J: TRBJ2-7
size: few
V: TRBV7-2
DNA: TGTGCCAGCAGCACCGACAGGGATCAAACCTACGAGCAGTACTTC
CDR3: CASSTDRDQTYEQYF

D: NA
J: TRBJ1-4
size: NA
V: TRBV20-1
DNA: TGCAGTGCCATTCCGGGGTCCGGCGGTGAAAAACTGTTTTTT
CDR3: CSAIPGSGGEKLFF

D: NA
J: TRBJ2-4
size: few
V: TRBV2
DNA: TGTGCCAGCAGTGAAAGGAGTGGTTTAGGCCTAGCCAAAAACATTCAGTACTTC
CDR3: CASSERSGLGLAKNIQYF

D: TRBD2
J: TRBJ2-2
size: NA
V: TRBV5-1
DNA: TGCGCCAGCAGCCCCGTGACTAGCGGGAGTCAAAGGGAGCTGTTTTTT
CDR3: CASSPVTSGSQRELFF

D: TRBD2
J: TRBJ2-7
size: few
V: TRBV20-1
DNA: TGCAGTGGAGCGGGGCCCTACGAGCAGTACTTC
CDR3: CSGAGPYEQYF

D: TRBD1
J: TRBJ1-1
size: NA
V: TRBV24-1
DNA: TGTGCCACCAGTGATTTCCGCCGGGACAGGGGGGCTTTCTTT
CDR3: CATSDFRRDRGAFF

D: NA
J: TRBJ2-3
size: NA
V: TRBV12-3/TRBV12-4
DNA: TGTGCCAGCAGCAAATCCCCGACTAGAACTAGCACAGATACGCAGTATTTT
CDR3: CASSKSPTRTSTDTQYF

D: TRBD1
J: TRBJ1-5
size: many
V: TRBV20-1
DNA: TGCAGTGCTGGAGAGACAGGGTGGGTGCCCCAGCATTTT
CDR3: CSAGETGWVPQHF

D: NA
J: TRBJ1-1
size: NA
V: TRBV24-1
DNA: TGTGCCTCCGCAGGGGTGAGGTTGCGTTTTAATCCTCGTGAAGCTTTCTTT
CDR3: CASAGVRLRFNPREAFF

D: NA
J: TRBJ1-1
size: many
V: TRBV12-3/TRBV12-4
DNA: TGTGCCAGCAGCTTAGGGGGGGGGAACACTGAAGCTTTCTTT
CDR3: CASSLGGGNTEAFF

D: NA
J: TRBJ2-1
size: few
V: TRBV9
DNA: TGTGCCAGCAGCGTCTCCCAGGGATACAATGAGCAGTTCTTC
CDR3: CASSVSQGYNEQFF

D: NA
J: TRBJ1-5
size: NA
V: TRBV24-1
DNA: TGTGCCACCAGTGATTTGGGCAACAGTCAGCCCCAGCATTTT
CDR3: CATSDLGNSQPQHF

D: NA
J: TRBJ2-3
size: NA
V: TRBV7-8
DNA: TGTGCCAGCAGCTTAAGGAGGGGCAGTATGGACGCAGATACGCAGTATTTT
CDR3: CASSLRRGSMDADTQYF

D: NA
J: TRBJ2-5
size: NA
V: TRBV7-9
DNA: TGTGCCAGCAGCTTTCTCCCGGGAAAAAAGACCCAGTACTTC
CDR3: CASSFLPGKKTQYF

D: NA
J: TRBJ2-2
size: few
V: TRBV20-1
DNA: TGCAGTGCTAGAGACGCCGGAACCAACACCGGGGAGCTGTTTTTT
CDR3: CSARDAGTNTGELFF

D: NA
J: TRBJ1-1
size: few
V: TRBV12-5
DNA: TGTGCTAGTGGCTTTTCGAGGGGAACATCTTTAACGGCTTTCTTT
CDR3: CASGFSRGTSLTAFF

D: NA
J: TRBJ2-5
size: NA
V: TRBV18
DNA: TGTGCCAGCTCACCAAGCGTAAGGGTTCATGAGACCCAGTACTTC
CDR3: CASSPSVRVHETQYF

D: NA
J: TRBJ1-6
size: NA
V: TRBV30
DNA: TGTGCCTGGAGTGTCCTGGGGAGGGCTCCGCTCAGCACGACCTCCTATAATTCACCCCTCCACTTT
CDR3: CAWSVLGRAPLSTTSYNSPLHF

D: NA
J: TRBJ2-7
size: NA
V: TRBV13
DNA: TGTGCCAGCAGCTTGGCCCTGGACAGAGCCTACGAGCAGTACTTC
CDR3: CASSLALDRAYEQYF

D: NA
J: TRBJ1-1
size: many
V: TRBV4-2
DNA: TGTGCCAGCAGCCAACAGGGGATGAACACTGAAGCTTTCTTT
CDR3: CASSQQGMNTEAFF

D: TRBD2
J: TRBJ2-1
size: NA
V: TRBV20-1
DNA: TGCAGTGCTAGAGATGACGACGGGAGGCGCTCTACAGATGAGCAGTTCTTC
CDR3: CSARDDDGRRSTDEQFF

D: TRBD1
J: TRBJ1-1
size: NA
V: TRBV7-9
DNA: TGTGCCAGCAGCTTGGGGACAGGGGGCATAGGCACTGAAGCTTTCTTT
CDR3: CASSLGTGGIGTEAFF

D: TRBD2
J: TRBJ2-1
size: NA
V: TRBV6-5
DNA: TGTGCCAGCAGTTACTCGACTAGCGGGGGACTCAATGAGCAGTTCTTC
CDR3: CASSYSTSGGLNEQFF

D: NA
J: TRBJ2-3
size: NA
V: TRBV20-1
DNA: TGCAGTGTAACCCGTTCGGCGGGGAACACAGATACGCAGTATTTT
CDR3: CSVTRSAGNTDTQYF

D: TRBD2
J: TRBJ2-5
size: few
V: TRBV20-1
DNA: TGCAGTGCTAGAGACAGCGGGGCGGGAGAGACCCAGTACTTC
CDR3: CSARDSGAGETQYF

D: NA
J: TRBJ1-1
size: few
V: TRBV15
DNA: TGTGCCACCAGCAGAGATCTGCGGAACACTGAAGCTTTCTTT
CDR3: CATSRDLRNTEAFF

D: NA
J: TRBJ1-3
size: few
V: TRBV4-1
DNA: TGCGCCAGCAGCCAAGATCAGGGTCGGTATGGAAACACCATATATTTT
CDR3: CASSQDQGRYGNTIYF

D: NA
J: TRBJ2-2
size: NA
V: TRBV6-5
DNA: TGTGCCAGCAGTTACTCGGGGGGATACACCGGGGAGCTGTTTTTT
CDR3: CASSYSGGYTGELFF

D: NA
J: TRBJ1-3
size: few
V: TRBV30
DNA: TGTGCCTGGACCATGGTTGGAAACACCATATATTTT
CDR3: CAWTMVGNTIYF

D: NA
J: TRBJ2-5
size: NA
V: TRBV29-1
DNA: TGCAGCGTTGCGGCTAGCGCAGAGACCCAGTACTTC
CDR3: CSVAASAETQYF

D: NA
J: TRBJ1-5
size: few
V: TRBV15
DNA: TGTGCCACCAGCGCCGGGGATAGCAATCAGCCCCAGCATTTT
CDR3: CATSAGDSNQPQHF

D: TRBD2
J: TRBJ2-7
size: NA
V: TRBV20-1
DNA: TGCAGTGCTGAGAGGACTAGCGGGGGGCTTTTATCCGAGCAGTACTTC
CDR3: CSAERTSGGLLSEQYF

D: NA
J: TRBJ2-1
size: NA
V: TRBV15
DNA: TGTGCCACCAGCACCGGATACAATGAGCAGTTCTTC
CDR3: CATSTGYNEQFF

D: NA
J: TRBJ2-1
size: few
V: TRBV29-1
DNA: TGCAGCGTTCAAGACTGGACCTACAATGAGCAGTTCTTC
CDR3: CSVQDWTYNEQFF

D: TRBD1
J: TRBJ1-1
size: NA
V: TRBV20-1
DNA: TGCAGTGCTCGCCTAACCGGGACAGGGAGTTTGAACACTGAAGCTTTCTTT
CDR3: CSARLTGTGSLNTEAFF

D: NA
J: TRBJ2-1
size: many
V: TRBV3-1
DNA: TGTGCCAGCAGCCAAGATCTTGCTAGCTCCTACAATGAGCAGTTCTTC
CDR3: CASSQDLASSYNEQFF

D: TRBD2
J: TRBJ2-1
size: NA
V: TRBV12-3/TRBV12-4
DNA: TGTGCCAGCAGTTTATTGGGCGGGAGCGTCAATGAGCAGTTCTTC
CDR3: CASSLLGGSVNEQFF

D: NA
J: TRBJ2-2
size: few
V: TRBV28
DNA: TGTGCCACTTTGTGGCGGGCGAACACCGGGGAGCTGTTTTTT
CDR3: CATLWRANTGELFF

D: TRBD1
J: TRBJ1-1
size: few
V: TRBV20-1
DNA: TGCAGTGCTAGAGCCTTTAGGAGGACAGGGGGTTTGCACACTGAAGCTTTCTTT
CDR3: CSARAFRRTGGLHTEAFF

D: NA
J: TRBJ2-1
size: many
V: TRBV20-1
DNA: TGCAGTGCTGCCGGACACGCGAACTACAATGAGCAGTTCTTC
CDR3: CSAAGHANYNEQFF

D: TRBD2
J: TRBJ2-7
size: NA
V: TRBV2
DNA: TGTGCCAGCAGTGTTAGCAGCGGGAGGGGTCGCGAGCAGTACTTC
CDR3: CASSVSSGRGREQYF

D: NA
J: TRBJ1-1
size: NA
V: TRBV12-3/TRBV12-4
DNA: TGTGCCAGCACCGCTAAGCAGCGGACTGAAGCTTTCTTT
CDR3: CASTAKQRTEAFF

D: NA
J: TRBJ2-2
size: NA
V: TRBV5-5
DNA: TGTGCCAGCAGCCAACATGACACCGGGGAGCTGTTTTTT
CDR3: CASSQHDTGELFF

D: TRBD2
J: TRBJ2-3
size: few
V: TRBV5-1
DNA: TGCGCCAGCAGCTTGTATTCTAGCGGGGGCAACACAGATACGCAGTATTTT
CDR3: CASSLYSSGGNTDTQYF

D: NA
J: TRBJ2-7
size: NA
V: TRBV4-3
DNA: TGCGCCAGCAGCCACCACTTCCGCGGGGCCTACGAGCAGTACTTC
CDR3: CASSHHFRGAYEQYF

D: NA
J: TRBJ2-1
size: NA
V: TRBV5-1
DNA: TGCGCCAGCAGCTTGAAGGTGAGCTCCTACAATGAGCAGTTCTTC
CDR3: CASSLKVSSYNEQFF

D: NA
J: TRBJ2-7
size: few
V: TRBV4-3
DNA: TGCGCCAGCAGCCAAGAGCACTGGGCGGCCTACGAGCAGTACTTC
CDR3: CASSQEHWAAYEQYF

D: NA
J: TRBJ2-2
size: NA
V: TRBV7-9
DNA: TGTGCCAGCAGCTTAGCAACGACTAGTTCGAACACCGGGGAGCTGTTTTTT
CDR3: CASSLATTSSNTGELFF